The entry below describes one TCR beta chain. In the original workflow: Nucleated cell number was recorded as an estimate derived from reference gene primer amplification. The table came from immunoSEQ multiplex PCR; TCRdb's copy has only in-frame clones and leaves some out. V, J and clone size reflect that table, while D and trimming were determined from the DNA. The table records 120,000 to 150,000 clones, 70% to 90% of them present only once. This sample was included in a study of blood T cell repertoires in COVID-19. Study context: Whether acute or convalescent, the COVID-19 samples came from the United States, Italy and Spain. PBMCs, B-cell-depleted T cells, or T cells were the source of the cDNA or gDNA that made up the material.

Germline V gene data show CDR1 as MNHEY and CDR2 as SMNVEV (reference sequence). The V end was cut by 6 bases, the J end by 5 bases, with 16 bases between. The CDR3 is 14 amino acids. The TCR was taken from a woman aged 55-75 years with acute or convalescent COVID-19. Sequencing used peripheral blood. The rearrangement uses TRBV27 and TRBJ1-2; D remains unclear. The CDR3 here is CASSSLGGVYGYTF. CDR3 nucleotide sequence: TGTGCCAGCAGCTCCCTTGGTGGAGTTTATGGCTACACCTTC.